This is a list of T cell receptor beta chains from one sample in a study of T-cell memory formation after mild COVID-19. TCRdb reanalysed the 5' RACE reads using MiXCR and keeps one entry per CDR3 protein. Of over 300,000 distinct CDR3 sequences listed, 20% to 25% are singletons. Sequencing used PBMCs or a T cell subset sorted from them (not recorded which). The origin of the receptors is a man younger than 30 who had mild COVID-19 (a few samples of this study predate the infection). Cell type and time point are not known. The CDR3 runs from the conserved cysteine through the conserved F or W. The D gene is left open where the match is weak. The size entry is marked missing in some rows and otherwise reads once, few, many or a size class.

abundance	v_gene	d_gene	j_gene	CDR3aa	CDR3nt
NA	TRBV3-1	NA	TRBJ2-7	CASSQQPGVIGYEQYF	TGTGCCAGCAGCCAACAACCTGGGGTTATTGGCTACGAGCAGTACTTC
NA	TRBV4-2	TRBD2	TRBJ2-2	CASSQGLAAGAGELFF	TGTGCCAGCAGCCAGGGACTAGCCGCGGGGGCCGGGGAGCTGTTTTTT
NA	TRBV5-5	NA	TRBJ2-3	CASSFVRSGDTQYF	TGTGCCAGCAGCTTTGTCAGGTCAGGAGATACGCAGTATTTT
NA	TRBV24-1	NA	TRBJ1-1	CATSRVWTEAFF	TGTGCCACCAGCCGGGTGTGGACTGAAGCTTTCTTT
NA	TRBV4-3	NA	TRBJ1-2	CASSLPSGSGYTF	TGCGCCAGCAGCCTCCCCTCAGGGTCTGGCTACACCTTC
few	TRBV4-1	NA	TRBJ2-5	CASSQVTGAETQYF	TGCGCCAGCAGCCAAGTGACGGGGGCAGAGACCCAGTACTTC
NA	TRBV5-1	NA	TRBJ2-5	CASSYSTSIETQYF	TGCGCCAGCAGCTACAGCACTAGTATTGAGACCCAGTACTTC
NA	TRBV10-3	NA	TRBJ2-5	CAISLSTGQETQYF	TGTGCCATCAGCCTATCGACAGGACAAGAGACCCAGTACTTC
NA	TRBV20-1	NA	TRBJ2-3	CSASGGRGDTQYF	TGCAGTGCTAGCGGGGGCCGGGGAGATACGCAGTATTTT
NA	TRBV4-3	NA	TRBJ1-1	CASSQMGAEAFF	TGCGCCAGCAGCCAAATGGGGGCTGAAGCTTTCTTT
few	TRBV7-2	TRBD1	TRBJ2-4	CASSFYWGRGQNIQYF	TGTGCCAGCAGCTTTTATTGGGGCAGGGGGCAAAACATTCAGTACTTC
NA	TRBV5-1	NA	TRBJ1-1	CASSEPSGTWLKAFF	TGCGCCAGCAGCGAGCCCTCCGGGACATGGTTAAAAGCTTTCTTT
NA	TRBV4-1	TRBD2	TRBJ2-3	CASSLREGSTDTQYF	TGCGCCAGCAGCCTCAGGGAGGGTAGCACAGATACGCAGTATTTT
many	TRBV6-2/TRBV6-3	NA	TRBJ1-6	CASKSSRTNSPLHF	TGTGCCAGCAAGTCATCCAGAACCAATTCACCCCTCCACTTT
NA	TRBV7-9	TRBD2	TRBJ2-5	CASRYETLGGETQYF	TGTGCCAGCAGATATGAAACCCTGGGGGGGGAGACCCAGTACTTC
many	TRBV5-8	TRBD2	TRBJ2-7	CASSIGTSDEQYF	TGTGCCAGCAGCATCGGGACTAGCGACGAGCAGTACTTC
NA	TRBV3-1	NA	TRBJ2-7	CASGGFSRVEQYF	TGTGCCAGCGGGGGGTTCTCTCGGGTCGAGCAGTACTTC
many	TRBV5-1	NA	TRBJ2-2	CASSSGGELFF	TGCGCCAGCAGCTCGGGCGGGGAGCTGTTTTTT
few	TRBV29-1	TRBD1	TRBJ1-3	CSVSEGASGNTIYF	TGCAGCGTTTCTGAGGGGGCCTCGGGAAACACCATATATTTT
NA	TRBV4-3	NA	TRBJ1-4	CASSQGGYGEKLFF	TGCGCCAGCAGCCAAGGGGGGTATGGCGAAAAACTGTTTTTT
NA	TRBV4-2	NA	TRBJ2-3	CASSQETLTDTQYF	TGTGCCAGCAGCCAAGAGACACTCACAGATACGCAGTATTTT
few	TRBV5-5	NA	TRBJ1-5	CASSLRVGNQPQHF	TGTGCCAGCAGCCTCAGGGTGGGCAATCAGCCCCAGCATTTT
NA	TRBV2	NA	TRBJ2-3	CASSDGGRTDTQYF	TGTGCCAGCAGTGACGGGGGGCGGACAGATACGCAGTATTTT
NA	TRBV7-2	NA	TRBJ1-5	CASSYDFRVTQPQHF	TGTGCCAGCAGCTACGATTTTCGGGTTACTCAGCCCCAGCATTTT
NA	TRBV30	NA	TRBJ1-1	CAWNGGTEAFF	TGTGCCTGGAACGGGGGAACTGAAGCTTTCTTT
many	TRBV6-2/TRBV6-3	NA	TRBJ2-2	CASSYFSNRDGELFF	TGTGCCAGCAGTTACTTCTCAAACAGGGACGGGGAGCTGTTTTTT
NA	TRBV6-1	NA	TRBJ2-5	CASSEWGTQYF	TGTGCCAGCAGTGAATGGGGGACCCAGTACTTC
many	TRBV7-3	TRBD1	TRBJ2-2	CASSLGTGNTGELFF	TGTGCCAGCAGCTTAGGGACAGGGAACACCGGGGAGCTGTTTTTT
NA	TRBV4-1	NA	TRBJ1-1	CASSLLLVETEAFF	TGCGCCAGCAGCTTATTACTGGTTGAGACTGAAGCTTTCTTT
NA	TRBV6-5	NA	TRBJ2-3	CASRPTVWADTQYF	TGTGCCAGCAGGCCCACCGTGTGGGCAGATACGCAGTATTTT
few	TRBV27	NA	TRBJ2-7	CASSWGPTYEQYF	TGTGCCAGCAGTTGGGGCCCAACCTACGAGCAGTACTTC
NA	TRBV10-3	TRBD1	TRBJ2-6	CAISTDRDSGANVLTF	TGTGCCATCAGTACCGACAGGGACTCTGGGGCCAACGTCCTGACTTTC
NA	TRBV28	NA	TRBJ2-2	CASSPGGVMNTVELFF	TGTGCCAGCAGCCCCGGAGGGGTCATGAACACCGTGGAGCTGTTTTTT
NA	TRBV20-1	TRBD1	TRBJ2-5	CSASPPTGVETQYF	TGCAGTGCTAGTCCTCCGACAGGGGTAGAGACCCAGTACTTC
many	TRBV29-1	NA	TRBJ1-1	CSVSRMNTEAFF	TGCAGCGTCTCTCGGATGAACACTGAAGCTTTCTTT
NA	TRBV7-2	NA	TRBJ1-5	CASSLQERQPQHF	TGTGCCAGCAGCCTACAGGAGAGGCAGCCCCAGCATTTT
few	TRBV3-1	NA	TRBJ1-5	CASSQDGYNQPQHF	TGTGCCAGCAGCCAAGACGGGTACAATCAGCCCCAGCATTTT
few	TRBV15	NA	TRBJ2-5	CATSRDVQETQYF	TGTGCCACCAGCAGGGACGTCCAAGAGACCCAGTACTTC
NA	TRBV5-1	NA	TRBJ2-3	CASSPGAQGDTQYF	TGCGCCAGCAGTCCCGGGGCCCAGGGGGATACGCAGTATTTT
few	TRBV5-1	NA	TRBJ2-3	CASSLVQGGTQYF	TGCGCCAGCAGCTTGGTTCAAGGAGGTACGCAGTATTTT
many	TRBV5-1	NA	TRBJ2-3	CASSVFGTGGPPDTQYF	TGCGCCAGCAGCGTCTTCGGAACGGGGGGCCCCCCAGATACGCAGTATTTT
NA	TRBV11-2	TRBD1	TRBJ2-5	CASSLVRTGGETQYF	TGTGCCAGCAGCTTAGTCCGGACAGGGGGTGAGACCCAGTACTTC
few	TRBV24-1	NA	TRBJ2-1	CATSGEDEQFF	TGTGCCACCAGTGGGGAGGATGAGCAGTTCTTC
NA	TRBV9	NA	TRBJ2-2	CASSVRTVNTGELFF	TGTGCCAGCAGCGTAAGGACGGTGAACACCGGGGAGCTGTTTTTT
few	TRBV20-1	NA	TRBJ2-7	CSARQGSHEQYF	TGCAGTGCTAGACAGGGAAGCCACGAGCAGTACTTC
few	TRBV7-9	TRBD2	TRBJ2-5	CASSTAGGETQYF	TGTGCCAGCAGCACCGCGGGGGGAGAGACCCAGTACTTC
few	TRBV9	NA	TRBJ2-1	CASSVGRGGPHNEQFF	TGTGCCAGCAGCGTAGGGAGGGGGGGGCCACACAATGAGCAGTTCTTC
NA	TRBV18	NA	TRBJ1-3	CASSAGVSGNTIYF	TGTGCCAGCTCAGCGGGGGTCTCTGGAAACACCATATATTTT
few	TRBV12-3/TRBV12-4	TRBD1	TRBJ2-7	CASSRGGFYEQYF	TGTGCCAGCAGCCGAGGGGGCTTCTACGAGCAGTACTTC
NA	TRBV10-3	NA	TRBJ1-5	CAISDPVGAYSNQPQHF	TGTGCCATCAGTGACCCCGTGGGGGCTTATAGCAATCAGCCCCAGCATTTT
few	TRBV6-4	TRBD1	TRBJ2-2	CASSLAQGRNTGELFF	TGTGCCAGCAGTCTAGCACAGGGGCGGAACACCGGGGAGCTGTTTTTT
NA	TRBV6-2/TRBV6-3	NA	TRBJ1-5	CASSYPGTQPQHF	TGTGCCAGCAGTTACCCCGGGACGCAGCCCCAGCATTTT
NA	TRBV6-6	NA	TRBJ2-1	CASSSDSVWGNEQFF	TGTGCCAGCAGTTCAGACAGTGTGTGGGGGAATGAGCAGTTCTTC